These T cell receptor beta chains were read from a single sample in a study of T cell changes during pregnancy in multiple sclerosis. Libraries were prepared by immunoSEQ multiplex PCR; TCRdb keeps only in-frame clonotypes and omits some of them. The table records approximately 50,000 clones, about 90% of them present only once. This material consisted of peripheral blood, taken in the third trimester of pregnancy. All receptors derive from a female donor in good health, enrolled as a control in a pregnancy study. The CDR3 runs from the conserved cysteine through the conserved F or W. D genes are given only for firm matches. The size of a clone is reported for some rows only, either as once, few or many, or as a class for expanded clones.

>-|-|TRBV13|TRBJ1-2
CASSLGLGGDYGYTF
TGTGCCAGCAGCTTAGGCCTTGGGGGGGACTATGGCTACACCTTC
>TRBD1|-|TRBV7-9|TRBJ1-5
CASSPDRASNQPQHF
TGTGCCAGCAGCCCGGACAGGGCAAGCAATCAGCCCCAGCATTTT
>TRBD1|-|TRBV7-8|TRBJ2-3
CASSSSGTGTRDTQYF
TGTGCCAGCAGCTCTTCCGGGACAGGGACAAGAGATACGCAGTATTTT
>TRBD1|-|TRBV5-1|TRBJ1-1
CASSKAQGADTEAFF
TGCGCCAGCAGCAAAGCACAGGGGGCGGACACTGAAGCTTTCTTT
>-|-|TRBV6-5|TRBJ2-3
CASSLGQGDTDTQYF
TGTGCCAGCAGCCTCGGGCAGGGCGACACAGATACGCAGTATTTT
>TRBD1|-|TRBV6-5|TRBJ1-2
CASSGTGGRRGYTF
TGTGCCAGCAGTGGGACAGGGGGCCGTCGGGGCTACACCTTC
>-|-|TRBV10-1|TRBJ2-2
CASSDHLRGLGTGELFF
TGCGCCAGCAGTGACCACTTGCGGGGGCTGGGGACCGGGGAGCTGTTTTTT
>TRBD1|-|TRBV19|TRBJ1-1
CASRPGRGTEAFF
TGTGCCAGTAGGCCCGGCAGGGGGACTGAAGCTTTCTTT
>-|-|TRBV27|TRBJ1-2
CATTGGAGGYTF
TGTGCCACCACGGGAGGGGCTGGAGGCTACACCTTC
>-|once|TRBV18|TRBJ1-4
CASSPRVAEKLFF
TGTGCCAGCTCACCACGTGTAGCTGAAAAACTGTTTTTT
>-|-|TRBV7-6|TRBJ2-2
CASSLRARGETGELFF
TGTGCCAGCAGCTTACGGGCCAGGGGGGAAACCGGGGAGCTGTTTTTT
>-|-|TRBV28|TRBJ2-7
CASLKQGSYEQYF
TGTGCCAGCCTCAAACAGGGCTCCTACGAGCAGTACTTC
>-|-|TRBV5-6|TRBJ2-3
CASSLFLGGMDTQYF
TGTGCCAGCAGCTTGTTTTTAGGGGGTATGGATACGCAGTATTTT
>TRBD2|-|TRBV14|TRBJ2-5
CASSLSTSGAQETQYF
TGTGCCAGCAGCCTCTCGACTAGCGGGGCCCAAGAGACCCAGTACTTC
>-|medium-sized|TRBV4-2|TRBJ1-3
CASSQDGQGLSGNTIYF
TGTGCCAGCAGCCAAGATGGGCAGGGATTAAGTGGAAACACCATATATTTT
>-|-|TRBV27|TRBJ2-4
CASSLSTRTKNIQYF
TGTGCCAGCAGTTTATCGACGAGGACCAAAAACATTCAGTACTTC
>-|-|TRBV21-1|TRBJ1-6
CASSKEENRGDNSPLHF
TGTGCCAGCAGCAAAGAAGAGAACAGGGGAGATAATTCACCCCTCCACTTT
>-|-|TRBV14|TRBJ1-2
CASSQQGPPNYGYTF
TGTGCCAGCAGCCAACAGGGGCCGCCGAACTATGGCTACACCTTC
>TRBD1|-|TRBV4-1|TRBJ1-1
CASSRTGTGAEAFF
TGCGCCAGCAGCCGCACCGGGACAGGGGCTGAAGCTTTCTTT
>TRBD2|-|TRBV10-2|TRBJ2-1
CASRLAENEQFF
TGCGCCAGCAGACTAGCGGAAAATGAGCAGTTCTTC
>-|-|TRBV27|TRBJ2-2
CASSSDWTNTGELFF
TGTGCCAGCAGCTCCGACTGGACGAACACCGGGGAGCTGTTTTTT
>TRBD1|-|TRBV4-1|TRBJ2-7
CASAGTGAYEQYF
TGCGCCAGCGCCGGGACAGGGGCCTACGAGCAGTACTTC
>-|-|TRBV18|TRBJ1-5
CASSPDTGHNQPQHF
TGTGCCAGCTCACCGGATACAGGGCACAATCAGCCCCAGCATTTT
>-|-|TRBV30|TRBJ2-5
CAWALDRTQETQYF
TGTGCCTGGGCCCTCGACAGGACCCAAGAGACCCAGTACTTC
>-|-|TRBV10-1|TRBJ2-7
CASSPSGPYEQYF
TGCGCCAGCAGCCCGAGCGGACCCTACGAGCAGTACTTC
>-|-|TRBV29-1|TRBJ2-7
CSAAGSYEQYF
TGCAGCGCTGCAGGATCCTACGAGCAGTACTTC
>TRBD1|once|TRBV27|TRBJ2-5
CASSQDRVRRETQYF
TGTGCCAGCAGTCAGGACAGGGTGCGTCGAGAGACCCAGTACTTC
>TRBD2|-|TRBV2|TRBJ2-1
CASSLADSYNEQFF
TGTGCCAGCAGTCTAGCGGACTCCTACAATGAGCAGTTCTTC
>-|-|TRBV30|TRBJ1-1
CAWRSVGRANTEAFF
TGTGCCTGGAGGTCCGTGGGCAGGGCGAACACTGAAGCTTTCTTT
>TRBD1|-|TRBV18|TRBJ2-7
CASSPKPGQNYEQYF
TGTGCCAGCTCACCAAAACCGGGACAGAACTACGAGCAGTACTTC
>-|-|TRBV11-2|TRBJ2-3
CASSSDGGAGTDTQYF
TGTGCCAGCAGCTCCGATGGAGGGGCCGGCACAGATACGCAGTATTTT
>-|-|TRBV29-1|TRBJ1-2
CSVEAGSYGYTF
TGCAGCGTTGAAGCAGGAAGCTATGGCTACACCTTC
>-|-|TRBV20-1|TRBJ2-7
CSARAVHEQYF
TGCAGTGCTAGAGCGGTCCACGAGCAGTACTTC